This T cell receptor (beta chain) was sequenced during a study of cytomegalovirus exposure and HLA in healthy donors (dated by TCRdb to about 2017). Turning to the overall study: In an earlier analysis of under 750 of the donors, 250 to 300 Gb of sequence data and some 120 million unique TCR beta sequences from about 179 million T cells were reported. About 280 gigabases of sequencing data and 70 million to 100 million unique TCR sequences made up an early release that covered nearly 650 HLA-typed donors. The genetic ancestry cluster associated with self-reported Caucasian donors included 81% of the 398 genotyped donors. The study was designed to test whether signatures of past pathogen exposure could be identified by cataloging public T cell receptors. The T cell repertoires of several hundred subjects were profiled by immunosequencing and related to cytomegalovirus serostatus. A separate validation cohort of 90 to 150 different subjects was used in addition to the 666-subject first cohort. To predict cytomegalovirus infection status, the study combined high-throughput TCR immunosequencing, statistical association of individual TCRs with disease status, and machine learning. In a later analysis, previously published TCR beta repertoires from fewer than 750 donors were re-analyzed and high-resolution HLA genotyping was added so that TCR occurrence patterns could be studied. Rather than using new phenotypic data, the later analysis identified candidate immune exposures from TCR beta sequences and from how often those sequences occurred across donors. An earlier analysis of roughly 600 of the donors used high-throughput TCR beta sequencing to judge whether each TCR beta V gene segment behaved as functional or pseudogenic. Donor age, sex, ethnicity and CMV serostatus were collected together with the repertoire data. A later genetic analysis took genome-wide SNP genotypes for about three fifths of the 666 donors and used that subset as a discovery cohort. Every repertoire in the discovery cohort had been generated on one and the same sequencing platform. Both class I and class II loci were covered by HLA typing, at four-digit resolution. Typing coverage differed by locus: A, B, C, DRB1 and DQB1 were typed in roughly 620-630 donors, DQA1 in 522, DPA1 in some 610, and DPB1 in about 450. Because of strong linkage in the cohort, a handful of DR-DQ haplotypes were treated as single units for association and clustering. Among around 400 genotyped donors of the cohort, an average of about 240,000 unique TCR beta nucleotide sequences was sequenced per donor, of which 15% to 20% were non-productive. Study-wide conclusions, independent of this receptor: In vitro tests confirmed that a few of the cytomegalovirus-associated TCR beta chains recognize cytomegalovirus antigens. Broadly in line with IMGT annotations, most TCR beta V segments showed up in productive rearrangements about 87% or about 30% of the time in an earlier analysis of 587 of the donors. A later analysis found that most CMV-associated TCR beta chains appeared HLA-restricted, with HLA associations seemingly driven largely by CMV exposure. Because HLA typing was unavailable for some donors at each locus, only the typed subset was used in association tests. A later analysis found that HLA-associated TCR beta chains were more clonally expanded and had lower generation probabilities than equally common non-associated chains. Strong co-occurrence of HLA alleles, especially DR and DQ, made assigning TCR associations to individual alleles difficult. Linkage disequilibrium might explain the correlated functional status among segregating V segments, but an unknown experimental factor could not be excluded. According to a later analysis, TCR association rates differed among HLA loci, with DRB1 alleles showing the most associated TCRs and HLA-C alleles showing the fewest. The classifier was reported to diagnose cytomegalovirus status with high specificity and sensitivity in both the original cohort and the validation cohort. A later analysis reported that several top co-occurrence clusters appeared linked to parvovirus B19, influenza, CMV and Epstein-Barr virus. According to a later genetic analysis, donors in an Asian-associated ancestry cluster had fewer N-insertions in productive TCRs than the approximately 700-donor mean. While some public TCRs were present in many individuals, most TCR sequences turned up only very rarely across donors. CMV serostatus was the only immune exposure information available for the cohort. Some IMGT-functional V segments, including TRBV6-2 and TRBV6-3, could not be told apart with the 87-base-pair reads, so those segments were excluded. Because counts were too low, roughly 18 rarely observed V segments, including chromosome 9 orphons, were left out of the earlier analysis of 500 to 750 of the donors. A further reported finding was that TCR beta sequences accurately predicted the HLA-A and HLA-B alleles for most subjects in the first cohort. V-gene and J-gene trimming of TCR beta chains was associated with a missense DCLRE1C variant in a later genetic analysis, and the association was replicated in an independent cohort. A cluster of highly shared sequence variants was judged likely to represent a technical artifact of the sequencing pipeline. Roughly uniform sequencing depth across donors was assumed in presence/absence analyses, although this assumption may not hold. At a false discovery rate of 0.05, a later analysis linked fewer than 20,000 TCR beta sequences to specific HLA alleles. The study gave a list of about 160 TCR beta chains associated with cytomegalovirus. The authors suggested that the approach could potentially be generalized to other disease states and immunological phenotypes. Only TCR beta chains were sequenced in this cohort, and the absence of alpha or paired-chain data limited detectable features.

The cohort comprised 670 or so healthy bone marrow donors. At the time of sampling, every cohort member was nominally healthy, though immune exposures that went unrecorded were likely present. The donor was CMV seropositive and belonged to the group of around 300 seropositive cohort members. Each donor provided a peripheral blood sample, and peripheral blood mononuclear cells were used for TCR beta sequencing. Genomic DNA extraction from the blood cell samples was performed with the Qiagen DNeasy Blood Extraction Kit. With regard to this clone: No cognate antigen has been identified for it. Per-nucleotide qualities are absent, and no much larger clonotype sits a single base away.

The CDR3 holds 16 amino acids from the cysteine to the phenylalanine. The retained sequence is limited to the CDR3, 48 bases, with the frame set at the first base. CDR1 and CDR2, per the germline V gene (reference sequence), are SGHKS and YYEKEE. Trimming removed 5 bases from V and 0 bases from J, leaving 14 bases between the germline ends. The receptor library was made with the immunoSEQ multiplex PCR assay. For the multiplex PCR, a mixture combining 60 forward primers for TCR Vbeta segments and 13 reverse primers for TCR Jbeta segments was used. The CDR3 region of rearranged TCR beta genes was amplified from genomic DNA by a multiplex PCR assay. On the Illumina HiSeq System, the amplified TCR beta libraries were sequenced as 87-base-pair reads. For the original study's pipeline: Across the 600 to 700 repertoires, a later analysis counted roughly 77 million unique TCR beta chains, around 10 million of which were shared by at least two donors. Raw reads were error-corrected and collapsed into unique sequences with a nearest-neighbor algorithm that merged closely related sequences to remove PCR and sequencing errors. CDR3 sequences were aligned to IMGT reference sequences to assign V, D and J gene segments. For a sequence to be retained, a match of at least six nucleotides was required to both a V gene segment and a J gene segment. A rearrangement was called productive if the CDR3 had no stop codons and remained in frame with V and J, and every other rearrangement was called non-productive. Following IMGT convention, CDR3 was defined as the stretch from the second conserved V-encoded cysteine up to the conserved J-encoded phenylalanine. The earlier analysis of 587 of the donors excluded any sequence lacking an unambiguous match to a single V gene segment. An earlier analysis of a few hundred of the donors classified V segments as functional when productive rearrangements were above 56.7% and as segregating when the standard deviation between donors was above 5%. A statistical classification framework was built to diagnose cytomegalovirus status from the catalog of TCR beta chain sequences. In a later analysis, TCR nucleotide sequences were compared against IMGT/GENE-DB human TR gene sequences so that V and J genes could be assigned. Using the TCRdist pipeline, a later analysis assigned CDR3 sequences along with most-parsimonious VDJ recombination scenarios. In a later analysis, each TCR beta chain was defined by its CDR3 amino acid sequence together with its V-gene family, and reads lacking a unique V-gene family were excluded. To address suspected cross-contamination and a sequencing artifact, a later analysis removed 450 to 700 highly shared, low-generation-probability nucleotide sequences. A later analysis calculated a clonal expansion index for each public chain from normalized within-repertoire ranks of inferred template counts. In a later analysis, generation probabilities were computed using a VDJ recombination model fitted to out-of-frame rearrangements, and the results were checked against IGoR. In a later analysis, hypergeometric tests were used to score TCR-TCR, TCR-HLA and TCR-CMV co-occurrence, with a repertoire-size bias correction applied to TCR pairs. A later analysis estimated false discovery rates by permuting HLA or CMV assignments 20 times. A later analysis grouped co-occurring TCRs with DBSCAN, adding TCRdist sequence similarity when clustering within HLA-allele-positive subsets. For co-occurrence clustering, repertoires with fewer than 30,000 or more than 120,000 public chains were excluded, along with roughly 5 repertoires with anomalous nucleotide sharing. The immuneACCESS repertoire file appears here via TCRdb, limited to in-frame rearrangements. These files lack a portion of the clones; in checked studies, under half of the deficit traces to unresolved V genes, and the cause of the others is not known. Clone size and the V and J calls come from that table; the DNA yielded D and trimming. The sample profile shows roughly 100,000 clones; around 80% of them were found once. Roughly 9.8% of the sample goes to the ten largest clones.

The rearranged segments are TRBV5-5 and TRBJ1-4; TRBD1 could be the D gene, as 5 bases match. Material: PBMCs. The clonotype was recovered from a young man in good health and CMV-seropositive. The DNA sequence is as follows: TGTGCCAGCAGACTGGTCCCAGGGACAACTAATGAAAAACTGTTTTTT. It translates as CASRLVPGTTNEKLFF.